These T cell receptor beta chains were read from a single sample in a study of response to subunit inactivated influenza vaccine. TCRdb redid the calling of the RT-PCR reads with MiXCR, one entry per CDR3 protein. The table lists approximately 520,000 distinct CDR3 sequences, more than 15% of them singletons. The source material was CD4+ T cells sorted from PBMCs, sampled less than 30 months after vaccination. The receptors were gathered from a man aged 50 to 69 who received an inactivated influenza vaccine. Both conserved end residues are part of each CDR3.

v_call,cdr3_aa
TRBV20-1,CSARDRYDYGYTF
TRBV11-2,CASSFGSGGSTDTQYF
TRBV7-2,CASSPGTERRLF
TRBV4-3,CASSQGGSGRVSTDTQYF
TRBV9,CASSVSGGAGGTDTQYF
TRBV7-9,CASSLGQGTGTDTQYF
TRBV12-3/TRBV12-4,CASSLRQGAIDEQFF
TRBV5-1,CASSQTSGRALDTQYF
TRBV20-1,CSARTSGIIYEQFF
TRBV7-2,CASSPITAYEQYF
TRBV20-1,CSAPRLAGGIVGAGELFF
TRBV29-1,CSVEGGQGAKGYTF
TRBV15,CATSRDWGPNTEAFF
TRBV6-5,CASSYITAEQKGYGYTF
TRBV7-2,CASSLGRSANTGELFF
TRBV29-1,CSGGRAQETQYF
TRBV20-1,CSASQGLETQYF
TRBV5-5,CASSLSGTASSYEQYF
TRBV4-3,CASSQDSRVATNEKLFF
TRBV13,CASSFTTGGVYEQYF
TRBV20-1,CSAGLAGGPDEQYF
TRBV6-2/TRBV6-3,CASSSHTNEQFF
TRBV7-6,CASSLGGSGGASETQYF
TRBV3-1,CASAKGFGNTIYF
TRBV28,CASSAQNSISPLHF
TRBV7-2,CASSPDFHSGNTIYF
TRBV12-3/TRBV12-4,CTSSSRQGGEQYF
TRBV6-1,CASRTSGVPETQYF
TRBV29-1,CSAHDRGEQYF
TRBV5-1,CASSGDSLTDTQYF
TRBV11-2,CASSIPGKETQYF
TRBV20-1,CSATTTGTGNGYTF
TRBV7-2,CASSFQGTSGKETQYF
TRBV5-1,CASSLEGRNQPQHF
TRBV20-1,CSAKFLSGSGQETQYF
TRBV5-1,CASSLDGQPTDTQYF
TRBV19,CASSKGDRPSYNEQFF